These 23 T cell receptor beta chains came from one sample sequenced in a study of blood T cell repertoires in COVID-19. Measured with immunoSEQ multiplex PCR; TCRdb has only the in-frame clones, and not every one. The data contain around 200,000 clones, roughly 87% of them singletons. Sequencing was done on a sample of peripheral blood. These receptors all come from a man aged 35-49 years with active or convalescent COVID-19.

The chain combines TRBV6-5 with TRBJ2-7; tentatively, D is TRBD1 (6 bases). Germline loops: CDR1 MNHEY, CDR2 SVGAGI. Trimming cost V 7 bases and J 0 bases, with 13 bases left between them. The CDR3 has 14 amino acids. The CDR3 DNA sequence: TGTGCCAGCAAACAGGGAGAAAACTCCTACGAGCAGTACTTC. Amino acid sequence: CASKQGENSYEQYF.

This rearrangement joins TRBV3-1 (or the pseudogene TRBV3-2) to TRBJ2-7; tentatively, D is TRBD2 (5 bases). Germline CDR1 and CDR2: LGHDT and YNNKEL (reference sequence). The CDR3 is 14 residues long. The ends were cut back, 1 base at V and 0 bases at J, with 7 bases in the middle. The CDR3 region is CASSQGSDSYEQYF. DNA for the CDR3: TGTGCCAGCAGCCAAGGTAGCGACTCCTACGAGCAGTACTTC.

This sequence joins TRBV9 and TRBJ2-3; 11 nucleotides agree with TRBD2. With V trimmed by 2 bases and J by 3 bases, 8 bases remained unmatched. Germline assignment: CDR1 SGDLS and CDR2 YYNGEE. The CDR3 runs 17 residues. The CDR3 DNA is TGTGCCAGCAGCGTGACCATAGGGACTAGCGGAACAGATACGCAGTATTTT. Encoded protein: CASSVTIGTSGTDTQYF.

This chain uses TRBV19 with TRBJ1-3; possibly TRBD1 for D (6 bases). The V end was cut by 5 bases, the J end by 0 bases, with 17 bases between. Germline V gene sequence: CDR1 LNHDA, CDR2 SQIVND (reference sequence). The CDR3 extends over 17 amino acids. The CDR3 sequence: CASSQGQSFSSGNTIYF. CDR3 nucleotide sequence: TGTGCCAGTAGTCAAGGACAGAGTTTTTCCTCTGGAAACACCATATATTTT.

The gene calls are TRBV29-1 and TRBJ2-5; perhaps TRBD2 as D (6 bases). Germline V gives CDR1 SQVTM, CDR2 ANQGSEA. The CDR3 totals 13 residues. V was cut by 6 bases and J by 5 bases, with 16 bases left in between. The CDR3, as DNA: TGCAGCGTACCATTTACGGAGGGGGAGACCCAGTACTTC. Translating it yields CSVPFTEGETQYF.

To note about this clone: This sample includes further DNA sequences coding for the same CDR3. V and J are TRBV27 and TRBJ2-1; 7 nucleotides align to TRBD2. V was clipped by 5 bases and J by 6 bases; unmatched bases: 7. The CDR3 is 14 amino acids. Germline V gene data show CDR1 as MNHEY and CDR2 as SMNVEV (reference sequence). The CDR3 DNA reads as TGTGCCAGCAGTGGACTGGGGGGGGGCAATGAGCAGTTCTTC. This translates into CASSGLGGGNEQFF.

This chain connects TRBV14 to TRBJ1-4; perhaps TRBD1 as D (5 bases). The V gene lost 4 bases and the J gene lost 8 bases, with 14 bases spanning the gap. Germline V CDR1 and CDR2: SGHDN, FVKESK. The length of the CDR3 is 14 residues. The CDR3 is CASSRGGLDEKLFF. The CDR3 DNA is TGTGCCAGCAGCCGGGGGGGATTGGACGAAAAACTGTTTTTT.

V and J are TRBV28 and TRBJ2-7; D is perhaps TRBD2 (5 bases). There are 14 residues in the CDR3. Germline CDR1 is MDHEN and CDR2 is SYDVKM. With 4 bases removed from V and 7 bases from J, the gap between germline ends came to 17 bases. Here the CDR3 DNA reads TGTGCCAGCAGTTCCGCAGAGGTCTCGGGAGAGCAGTACTTC. Translation: CASSSAEVSGEQYF.

This chain links TRBV3-1 (or the pseudogene TRBV3-2) with TRBJ2-7; 12 bases map to TRBD2. The germline gives CDR1 LGHDT, CDR2 YNNKEL (reference sequence). The V segment lost 1 base and the J segment 6 bases; nucleotides outside the gene matches: 4. The CDR3 runs to 15 residues. The CDR3 DNA follows: TGTGCCAGCAGCCAAGCACTAGCGGGAGGTTTCGAGCAGTACTTC. It specifies CASSQALAGGFEQYF.

V is TRBV18 and J is TRBJ2-2; D is possibly TRBD1 (6 bases). The CDR3 covers 15 residues. Germline loops: CDR1 KGHSH, CDR2 LQKENI. Trimming took off 2 bases at V and 4 bases at J, with 11 bases between the two ends. This chain's CDR3 is CASSPSTGSTGELFF. The CDR3, as DNA: TGTGCCAGCTCACCAAGCACAGGGAGCACCGGGGAGCTGTTTTTT.

This clone was counted once. The chain uses TRBV5-1 and TRBJ1-2; 8 positions agree with TRBD1. Germline V lookup: CDR1 SGHRS, CDR2 YFSETQ. J lost 8 bases, V lost 3 bases, and 6 bases had no gene match. The CDR3 is 13 amino acids. CDR3 amino acids: CASSSQGAGGYTF. CDR3 bases: TGCGCCAGCAGCTCCCAGGGGGCGGGAGGCTACACCTTC.

V and J are TRBV5-7 and TRBJ1-3; TRBD1 matches at 9 bases. TRBV5-7 is placed among ORFs of uncertain function. The CDR3 has 16 amino acids. V lost 4 bases to trimming and J lost 6 bases; unmatched junction nucleotides: 11. In DNA form, the CDR3 reads TGTGCCAGCAGCCGAATGGGACAGGGCATTGAAAACACCATATATTTT. Its translation is CASSRMGQGIENTIYF.

The rearrangement links TRBV27 to TRBJ2-7; D unclear. The germline V gene has CDR1 MNHEY and CDR2 SMNVEV (reference sequence). Trimming left V 3 bases short and J 0 bases short, with 6 bases between. This CDR3 has 13 residues. CDR3 sequence: CASSFASSYEQYF. Written as DNA, the CDR3 is TGTGCCAGCAGTTTCGCCAGCTCCTACGAGCAGTACTTC.

V and J are TRBV18 and TRBJ2-2; 11 nucleotides match TRBD1. The trim removed 6 bases at V and 4 bases at J, leaving 4 bases unmatched. The CDR3 runs to 15 residues. Germline-derived CDR1 and CDR2 are KGHSH and LQKENI. The CDR3 region is CASSTGTGGTGELFF. DNA of the CDR3: TGTGCCAGCTCCACCGGGACAGGGGGCACCGGGGAGCTGTTTTTT.

This clone was seen a few times. The chain employs TRBV29-1 and TRBJ1-1; D is undetermined. V lost 4 bases and J lost 3, with 12 bases in between. CDR3 size: 13 residues. CDR1 SQVTM and CDR2 ANQGSEA come from the germline V gene. The CDR3 DNA sequence: TGCAGCGTTGTACCGGGAAGGGACACTGAAGCTTTCTTT. Translating it yields CSVVPGRDTEAFF.

The chain recombines TRBV7-9 with TRBJ1-4, with D uncertain. V gave up 5 bases and J gave up 7 bases, with 14 bases separating them. Germline loops: CDR1 SEHNR, CDR2 FQNEAQ (reference sequence). CDR3 length: 14 residues. The CDR3 protein is CASSHLGPSEKLFF. CDR3 nucleotides: TGTGCCAGCAGCCACCTAGGTCCGAGTGAAAAACTGTTTTTT.

V usage is TRBV4-1 and J usage is TRBJ2-1; D might be TRBD2 (5 bases). Germline CDR1 reads MGHRA; CDR2 reads YSYEKL. CDR3 length equals 16 residues. The V end was cut by 0 bases, the J end by 5 bases, with 14 bases between. The CDR3 sequence is CASSQEVVVGDNEQFF. DNA for the CDR3: TGCGCCAGCAGCCAAGAAGTTGTGGTCGGGGACAATGAGCAGTTCTTC.

The chain uses TRBV5-1 and TRBJ2-1; 10 bases line up with TRBD2. Germline CDR1 is SGHRS and CDR2 is YFSETQ. The CDR3 contains 16 residues. The V gene end was trimmed by 4 bases and the J gene end by 3 bases; junction bases not matched to a gene: 7. The CDR3 sequence is CASSPPSGRFYNEQFF. In nucleotides, the CDR3 is TGCGCCAGCAGCCCACCTAGCGGGAGATTCTACAATGAGCAGTTCTTC.

The chain joins TRBV6-2 or TRBV6-3 to TRBJ2-1, with TRBD2 as a possible D gene (5 bases). The CDR3 loop spans 14 amino acids. The V gene lost 2 bases and the J gene lost 5 bases, with 10 bases spanning the gap. The germline gives CDR1 MNHEY, CDR2 SVGEGT. The CDR3 reads CASSYGGLNNEQFF. CDR3 DNA: TGTGCCAGCAGTTACGGTGGACTCAACAATGAGCAGTTCTTC.

V gene TRBV14 combines with J gene TRBJ2-1, with 9 bases identical to TRBD2. Germline trimming cut 1 base from V and 4 bases from J; bases unmatched to any gene: 8. The CDR3 consists of 17 residues. CDR1 is SGHDN and CDR2 is FVKESK in the germline V gene. This chain's CDR3 is CASSQGGLAGPYNEQFF. The CDR3 DNA sequence: TGTGCCAGCAGCCAAGGGGGGCTAGCGGGGCCTTACAATGAGCAGTTCTTC.

The rearrangement uses TRBV5-1 and TRBJ1-5; 9 bases align to TRBD1. Germline V lookup: CDR1 SGHRS, CDR2 YFSETQ. This CDR3 contains 15 residues. J was trimmed by 7 bases and V by 0 bases; bases with no gene match: 5. The CDR3 region is CASSLGTGVEQPQHF. The CDR3 DNA reads TGCGCCAGCAGCTTGGGGACAGGGGTGGAACAGCCCCAGCATTTT.

CDR3 loop: CASSLVGTGRTGELFF. As DNA, the CDR3 is TGTGCCAGCAGTTTAGTCGGGACAGGGCGGACCGGGGAGCTGTTTTTT. The chain links TRBV28 to TRBJ2-2, with 9 bases aligning to TRBD1. V dropped 2 bases and J dropped 5; count of bases not matched to a gene: 6. The CDR3 is 16 residues long. Per germline, CDR1 MDHEN and CDR2 SYDVKM.

The V gene is TRBV12-3 or TRBV12-4, the J gene TRBJ2-1; D is perhaps TRBD2 (6 bases). The CDR3 is made up of 13 amino acids. Trimming cost V 3 bases and J 7 bases, with 10 bases left between them. DNA for the CDR3: TGTGCCAGCAGTTTGGGGGGAGGAAATGAGCAGTTCTTC. This codes for CASSLGGGNEQFF.